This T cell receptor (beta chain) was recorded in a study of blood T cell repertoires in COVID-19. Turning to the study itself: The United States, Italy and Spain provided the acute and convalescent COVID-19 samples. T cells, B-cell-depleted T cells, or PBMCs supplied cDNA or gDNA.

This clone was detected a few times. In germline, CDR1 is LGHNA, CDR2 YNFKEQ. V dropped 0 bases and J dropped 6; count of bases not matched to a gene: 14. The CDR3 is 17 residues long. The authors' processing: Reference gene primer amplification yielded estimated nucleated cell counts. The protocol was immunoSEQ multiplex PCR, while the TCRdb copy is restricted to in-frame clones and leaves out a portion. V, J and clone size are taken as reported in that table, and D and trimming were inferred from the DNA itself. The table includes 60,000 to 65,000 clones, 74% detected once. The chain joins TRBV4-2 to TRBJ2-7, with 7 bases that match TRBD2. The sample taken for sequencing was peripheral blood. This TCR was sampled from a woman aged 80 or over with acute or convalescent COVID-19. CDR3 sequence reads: CASSQDSAAGTKSEQYF. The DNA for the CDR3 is TGTGCCAGCAGCCAAGATAGTGCGGCAGGGACTAAGTCCGAGCAGTACTTC.